A selection of T cell receptor beta chains follows, all from one sample in a study of vaccination and CD4 T cells after COVID-19. Via MiXCR, TCRdb re-called the PCR reads, giving one row per CDR3 protein. The profile shows approximately 3,000 distinct CDR3 sequences, 24% of them singletons. Antigen specificity for these receptors is unknown. The sample consisted of CD4+ T cells from blood, cultured in vitro. Receptors were obtained from a human donor in good health. Each CDR3 is given with its conserved first and last residue. A D gene is named only where the DNA matches it firmly. Clone size, where shown, is once, few, many, or a class for clones that have expanded.

J: TRBJ1-3; size: .; D: .; V: TRBV10-3; DNA: TGTGCCATCAGTTCAACATGGCGCTCTGGAAACACCATATATTTT; CDR3: CAISSTWRSGNTIYF
J: TRBJ2-2; size: few; D: .; V: TRBV30; DNA: TGTGCCTACACACCTGGACTGCCGAGCACCGGGGAGCTGTTTTTT; CDR3: CAYTPGLPSTGELFF
J: TRBJ1-1; size: .; D: .; V: TRBV19; DNA: TGTGCCAGTAGTCCCCAGGGGTTCAACACTGAAGCTTTCTTT; CDR3: CASSPQGFNTEAFF
J: TRBJ1-1; size: .; D: TRBD1; V: TRBV20-1; DNA: TGCAGTCAGGGGGCGGGGGCGATGAACACTGAAGCTTTCTTT; CDR3: CSQGAGAMNTEAFF
J: TRBJ2-3; size: few; D: TRBD2; V: TRBV28; DNA: TGTGCCAGCAGCCAACGGACTAGCGGGAGAACAGATACGCAGTATTTT; CDR3: CASSQRTSGRTDTQYF
J: TRBJ2-4; size: few; D: .; V: TRBV20-1; DNA: TGCAGTGCCCCCCCTCCCGGGAGCAACATTCAGTACTTC; CDR3: CSAPPPGSNIQYF
J: TRBJ1-5; size: .; D: .; V: TRBV30; DNA: TGTGCCTGGAGTAGGGGGTCTAATCAGCCCCAGCATTTT; CDR3: CAWSRGSNQPQHF
J: TRBJ1-5; size: medium-sized; D: TRBD1; V: TRBV20-1; DNA: TGCAGTCATAGGGGGACAGGGGGCGTAGGGAGCAATCAGCCCCAGCATTTT; CDR3: CSHRGTGGVGSNQPQHF
J: TRBJ2-1; size: few; D: .; V: TRBV6-5; DNA: TGTGCCAGCAGTTTACGGCGGGACAGCAATGAGCAGTTCTTC; CDR3: CASSLRRDSNEQFF
J: TRBJ2-3; size: .; D: .; V: TRBV9; DNA: TGTGCCAGCAGCGGGGCGGGGCGCGGGGCAGATACGCAGTATTTT; CDR3: CASSGAGRGADTQYF
J: TRBJ2-7; size: .; D: TRBD1; V: TRBV4-1; DNA: TGCGCCAGCAGCCAAACCACGGGACAGTCATACGAGCAGTACTTC; CDR3: CASSQTTGQSYEQYF
J: TRBJ2-1; size: few; D: TRBD2; V: TRBV7-3; DNA: TGTGCCAGCAGCCCCGGACTAGCGGGTTACAATGAGCAGTTCTTC; CDR3: CASSPGLAGYNEQFF
J: TRBJ1-2; size: medium-sized; D: TRBD1; V: TRBV7-9; DNA: TGTGCCAGCAGCTTGGGCTTGAGACAGGGGGATTATGGCTACACCTTC; CDR3: CASSLGLRQGDYGYTF
J: TRBJ2-7; size: few; D: TRBD1; V: TRBV18; DNA: TGTGCCAGCTCACCCGGACAGGAATACGAGCAGTACTTC; CDR3: CASSPGQEYEQYF
J: TRBJ2-5; size: few; D: .; V: TRBV5-4; DNA: TGTGCCAGCAGCTTGGAGTTCGCGGCCCAGTACTTC; CDR3: CASSLEFAAQYF
J: TRBJ1-1; size: few; D: .; V: TRBV6-5; DNA: TGTGCCAGCAGTTACCGGGGGGGGCTGAACACTGAAGCTTTCTTT; CDR3: CASSYRGGLNTEAFF
J: TRBJ2-5; size: .; D: TRBD2; V: TRBV20-1; DNA: TGCAGTGCTAGTCTCCCGGGAGGGGAGACCCAGTACTTC; CDR3: CSASLPGGETQYF
J: TRBJ2-7; size: .; D: TRBD2; V: TRBV5-1; DNA: TGCGCCAGCCAGCAGCAGCCAGGACTAGCGGGGGCCCTAGTCGAGCAGTACTTC; CDR3: CASQQQPGLAGALVEQYF
J: TRBJ2-7; size: .; D: .; V: TRBV19; DNA: TGTGCCAGTAGTATACGGGGTCCCTACGAGCAGTACTTC; CDR3: CASSIRGPYEQYF
J: TRBJ2-5; size: medium-sized; D: .; V: TRBV7-3; DNA: TGTGCCAGCAGCTTAGATCCAGGGACCCAGTACTTC; CDR3: CASSLDPGTQYF
J: TRBJ2-7; size: .; D: .; V: TRBV18; DNA: TGTGCCAGCTCACTAGGGTCACTAGGGGAATACGAGCAGTACTTC; CDR3: CASSLGSLGEYEQYF
J: TRBJ2-2; size: .; D: .; V: TRBV30; DNA: TGTGCCTGGAGCCGGGGCACCAGACTGAACACCGGGGAGCTGTTTTTT; CDR3: CAWSRGTRLNTGELFF
J: TRBJ2-1; size: .; D: .; V: TRBV15; DNA: TGTGCCACCAGCAGAGAATACGGGACATTCTCCTACAATGAGCAGTTCTTC; CDR3: CATSREYGTFSYNEQFF
J: TRBJ1-1; size: .; D: .; V: TRBV11-2; DNA: TGTGCCAGCAGCCCGGACGGGAACACTGAAGCTTTCTTT; CDR3: CASSPDGNTEAFF
J: TRBJ1-1; size: medium-sized; D: TRBD1; V: TRBV12-3/TRBV12-4; DNA: TGTGCCAGCAGTAGACAGGGAGGGGGGGGGGGCACTGAAGCTTTCTTT; CDR3: CASSRQGGGGGTEAFF
J: TRBJ2-1; size: few; D: .; V: TRBV4-3; DNA: TGCGCCAGCAGCCAAGGGGACCGAACCTACAATGAGCAGTTCTTC; CDR3: CASSQGDRTYNEQFF
J: TRBJ2-3; size: .; D: .; V: TRBV29-1; DNA: TGCAGCGCCTCCCGAACGACTAGCACAGATACGCAGTATTTT; CDR3: CSASRTTSTDTQYF
J: TRBJ2-1; size: few; D: .; V: TRBV28; DNA: TGTGCCAGCAGTTTGTATGATAGCTATGAGCAGTTCTTC; CDR3: CASSLYDSYEQFF
J: TRBJ2-7; size: .; D: .; V: TRBV19; DNA: TGTGCCAGTAAACCTCGGGCGGATTCCTACGAGCAGTACTTC; CDR3: CASKPRADSYEQYF
J: TRBJ2-7; size: few; D: .; V: TRBV7-8; DNA: TGTGCCAGTTTCAAAGGGGACCCCAGCTCCTACGAGCAGTACTTC; CDR3: CASFKGDPSSYEQYF
J: TRBJ2-1; size: few; D: TRBD1; V: TRBV28; DNA: TGTGCCAGCAGTTTGGGAACAGGGGACCCGTTCTTC; CDR3: CASSLGTGDPFF
J: TRBJ2-1; size: .; D: .; V: TRBV11-2; DNA: TGTGCCAGCAGCTTAAGAGGCCTGATACGGGGTGAGCAGTTCTTC; CDR3: CASSLRGLIRGEQFF
J: TRBJ1-5; size: .; D: TRBD1; V: TRBV19; DNA: TGTGCCAGTAGCTCCTCGACAGGGTTCTACTATAGCAATCAGCCCCAGCATTTT; CDR3: CASSSSTGFYYSNQPQHF
J: TRBJ1-5; size: few; D: TRBD1; V: TRBV28; DNA: TGTGCCAGCAGTCCACACAGGGGGGGGGAGGTTCAGCCCCAGCATTTT; CDR3: CASSPHRGGEVQPQHF
J: TRBJ1-3; size: .; D: .; V: TRBV11-2; DNA: TGTGCCAGCAGCCTACCTGGGGGAAGCACCATATATTTT; CDR3: CASSLPGGSTIYF
J: TRBJ1-2; size: .; D: .; V: TRBV10-3; DNA: TGTGCCATCTCCTCACCTTTGGGCCCAATTAACTATGGCTACACCTTC; CDR3: CAISSPLGPINYGYTF
J: TRBJ2-4; size: once; D: TRBD2; V: TRBV29-1; DNA: TGCAGCGTTGAAGATCCCCAGCGGGGGGCCAGCGGTGGCATTCAGTACTTC; CDR3: CSVEDPQRGASGGIQYF
J: TRBJ1-2; size: few; D: .; V: TRBV30; DNA: TGTGCCTGGAGTGCTCAGACGGGGGGCTACACCTTC; CDR3: CAWSAQTGGYTF
J: TRBJ2-5; size: few; D: TRBD1; V: TRBV6-1; DNA: TGTGCCAGCAGTCCGGGACAGGGGCGGGAGACCCAGTACTTC; CDR3: CASSPGQGRETQYF
J: TRBJ2-3; size: few; D: .; V: TRBV2; DNA: TGTGCCAGCAGTGAAGAAGGTGGGAACGATACGCAGTATTTT; CDR3: CASSEEGGNDTQYF
J: TRBJ1-5; size: few; D: .; V: TRBV4-1; DNA: TGCGCCAGCAGCCAAGGCGGGGCTAGACTTGGGCCCCAGCATTTT; CDR3: CASSQGGARLGPQHF
J: TRBJ2-5; size: few; D: TRBD2; V: TRBV19; DNA: TGTGCCAGTAGTCCCTATAGCGGGGGGGCCCCAGAGACCCAGTACTTC; CDR3: CASSPYSGGAPETQYF
J: TRBJ2-5; size: .; D: .; V: TRBV2; DNA: TGTGCCAGCAGTGAGGGGACGAGACAAGAGACCCAGTACTTC; CDR3: CASSEGTRQETQYF
J: TRBJ2-3; size: .; D: TRBD1; V: TRBV7-9; DNA: TGTGCCAGCAGCTTCGGGACAGGGAGCACAGATACGCAGTATTTT; CDR3: CASSFGTGSTDTQYF
J: TRBJ1-2; size: .; D: TRBD1; V: TRBV9; DNA: TGTGCCAGCAGCGTAGACTCACAGGGGCTTGGCTACACCTTC; CDR3: CASSVDSQGLGYTF
J: TRBJ1-2; size: medium-sized; D: .; V: TRBV7-3; DNA: TGTGCCAGCAGCTTAGGACCTCGACGGGGCTACACCTTC; CDR3: CASSLGPRRGYTF
J: TRBJ1-5; size: .; D: .; V: TRBV28; DNA: TGTGCCAGCAGCCTCGCCGGGCCATCAGCGGCCCAGCATTTT; CDR3: CASSLAGPSAAQHF
J: TRBJ1-3; size: few; D: .; V: TRBV7-2; DNA: TGTGCCAGCAGCCCCCAGGGACCCGGCACTGGAAACACCATATATTTT; CDR3: CASSPQGPGTGNTIYF
J: TRBJ2-7; size: .; D: .; V: TRBV12-3/TRBV12-4; DNA: TGTGCCAGCAGTTTATTCGACCCTTGGGGACCCGACAGTGTCAGCCACGAGCAGTACTTC; CDR3: CASSLFDPWGPDSVSHEQYF
J: TRBJ1-2; size: few; D: .; V: TRBV6-1; DNA: TGTGCCAGCAGTCATGCCAACGGCTACACCTTC; CDR3: CASSHANGYTF
J: TRBJ2-3; size: .; D: TRBD1; V: TRBV24-1; DNA: TGTGTCACCAGTGATCGTCCGGGACAGGGACGTGGTAGCACAGATACGCAGTATTTT; CDR3: CVTSDRPGQGRGSTDTQYF
J: TRBJ1-5; size: few; D: .; V: TRBV28; DNA: TGTGCCAGCAGTACCTCCGGGGGCGCTTGGAATCAGCCCCAGCATTTT; CDR3: CASSTSGGAWNQPQHF
J: TRBJ1-1; size: .; D: .; V: TRBV19; DNA: TGTGCCAGTACCCCAAATCCGGGGAACACTGAAGCTTTCTTT; CDR3: CASTPNPGNTEAFF
J: TRBJ2-7; size: few; D: TRBD1; V: TRBV7-3; DNA: TGTGCCAGCAGCCTACTGCCGACAGGGGCCTACGAGCAGTACTTC; CDR3: CASSLLPTGAYEQYF
J: TRBJ2-2; size: .; D: .; V: TRBV20-1; DNA: TGCAGTGCTAGTTCAGCGGGCCGGGGGGCCACCGGGGAGCTGTTTTTT; CDR3: CSASSAGRGATGELFF
J: TRBJ2-3; size: .; D: .; V: TRBV7-2; DNA: TGTGCCAGCAGCTTGAGCAGTTCCATGGATACGCAGTATTTT; CDR3: CASSLSSSMDTQYF
J: TRBJ2-5; size: .; D: .; V: TRBV7-8; DNA: TGTGCCAGCAGCTACGACCAGCAAGAGACCCAGTACTTC; CDR3: CASSYDQQETQYF
J: TRBJ1-1; size: few; D: .; V: TRBV18; DNA: TGTGCCAGCTCCGGACAGAAGAACACTGAAGCTTTCTTT; CDR3: CASSGQKNTEAFF